Sequencing of this T cell receptor beta chain was carried out in a study of cytomegalovirus exposure and HLA in healthy donors. Comments on this clone: Its antigen remains unknown.

Vbeta (60) and Jbeta (13) primers were used in the PCR. Here immunoSEQ multiplex PCR was the method, and the copy in TCRdb shows in-frame clones only, minus some. Of roughly 130,000 clones listed, 65% to 90% are singletons. Study observations and caveats: Follow-up analysis seemed to connect common viral pathogens with several of the most significant clusters identified. There was a cluster of highly shared sequence variants that was likely a sequencing artifact.

Germline V CDR1 and CDR2: SGDLS, YYNGEE. V was cut by 2 bases and J by 4 bases, with 9 bases left in between. CDR3 size: 13 residues. The specimen sequenced was PBMCs. The V gene is TRBV9, the J gene TRBJ1-1; D is undetermined. This clonotype originated in a girl under 10 years old in good health and CMV-seronegative. Here the CDR3 DNA reads TGTGCCAGCAGCGTGGGCCCCGTCACTGAAGCTTTCTTT. Its translation: CASSVGPVTEAFF.